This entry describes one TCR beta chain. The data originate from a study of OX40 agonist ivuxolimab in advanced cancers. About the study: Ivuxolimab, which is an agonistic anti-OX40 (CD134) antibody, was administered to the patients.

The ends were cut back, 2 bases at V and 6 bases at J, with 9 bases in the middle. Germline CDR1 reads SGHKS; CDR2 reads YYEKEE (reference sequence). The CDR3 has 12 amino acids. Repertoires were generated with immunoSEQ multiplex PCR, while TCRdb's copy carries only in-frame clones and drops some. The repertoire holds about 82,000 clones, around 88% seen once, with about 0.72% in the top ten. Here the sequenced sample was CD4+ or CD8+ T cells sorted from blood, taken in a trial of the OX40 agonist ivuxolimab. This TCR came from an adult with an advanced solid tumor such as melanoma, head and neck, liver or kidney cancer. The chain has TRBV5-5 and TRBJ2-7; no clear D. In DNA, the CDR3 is TGTGCCAGCAGCTTTGGAGTGGGCGAGCAGTACTTC. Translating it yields CASSFGVGEQYF.